Below are 17 T cell receptor beta chains sequenced from a single sample in a study of technical replicates of blood from several donors (dated 2017 in TCRdb). The library came from the immunoSEQ multiplex PCR assay. Drawn from immuneACCESS, this table holds only the in-frame rearrangements with V and J called that TCRdb kept. Clones are partly lost; checked studies trace under half to an unresolved V gene and leave the rest unexplained. This sample gives approximately 90,000 clones in total; 95% of them show up just once. Clones ranked in the top ten supply over 0.2% of the sample. The material sequenced was T cells isolated from PBMCs. These receptors were obtained from a human donor in good health.

This clone was seen once. The chain recombines TRBV18 with TRBJ2-5; a possible D gene is TRBD2 (7 bases). CDR3 size: 19 residues. Trimming pared 2 bases from V and 1 base from J, leaving 23 bases between. Germline V gene data show CDR1 as KGHSH and CDR2 as LQKENI. In DNA form, the CDR3 reads TGTGCCAGCTCACCAGGGAGAATTGGCGGCGGGGGCACCCAAGAGACCCAGTACTTC. Encoded protein: CASSPGRIGGGGTQETQYF.

This rearrangement joins TRBV6-5 to TRBJ1-3, with 9 bases fitting TRBD1. The J segment lost 3 bases and the V segment lost 4 bases, leaving 4 bases of the junction unmatched. The V gene's germline CDR1 is MNHEY and CDR2 SVGAGI. The CDR3 contains 15 residues. The CDR3 spells CASSCRDRDGNTIYF. CDR3 bases: TGTGCCAGCAGTTGCCGGGACAGGGATGGAAACACCATATATTTT.

This sequence joins TRBV11-2 and TRBJ2-7, with 8 positions matching TRBD1. In germline, CDR1 is SGHAT, CDR2 FQNNGV. V lost 5 bases, J lost 3 bases, and 6 bases stayed unmatched. This CDR3 has 14 amino acids. For the CDR3, the DNA is TGTGCCAGCAGCCCCGTGGGACAGGACTACGAGCAGTACTTC. The encoded protein is CASSPVGQDYEQYF.

This clone was seen a single time. V usage is TRBV5-1 and J usage is TRBJ2-3; 13 nucleotides match TRBD2. The CDR3 loop spans 17 amino acids. Germline values: CDR1 SGHRS, CDR2 YFSETQ. The V gene end was trimmed by 4 bases and the J gene end by 4 bases; junction bases not matched to a gene: 9. The CDR3 coding sequence is TGCGCCAGCAGCCCCGCACTAGCGGGAGGGCATGCAGATACGCAGTATTTT. Its protein product is CASSPALAGGHADTQYF. Full variable domain (missing parts from reference TRBV5-1 and TRBJ2-3): KAGVTQTPRYLIKTRGQQVTLSCSPISGHRSVSWYQQTPGQGLQFLFEYFSETQRNKGNFPGRFSGRQFSNSRSEMNVSTLELGDSALYLCASSPALAGGHADTQYFGPGTRLTVL.

As concerns this clone: Other DNA sequences in this specimen translate into the identical CDR3. V and J are TRBV11-3 and TRBJ2-7; a possible D gene is TRBD2 (6 bases). The germline gives CDR1 SGHNT, CDR2 YENEEA. Trimming pared 3 bases from V and 4 bases from J, leaving 10 bases between. The CDR3 is 13 residues long. This CDR3 is CASSFGGSYEQYF. CDR3 nucleotides: TGTGCCAGCAGCTTCGGGGGATCGTACGAGCAGTACTTC.

This clone occurred once. The CDR3 loop reads CASSLDLGTGGYEQYF. The CDR3 nucleotides read TGCGCCAGCAGCTTGGATCTGGGGACAGGGGGCTACGAGCAGTACTTC. The chain combines TRBV5-1 with TRBJ2-7, with TRBD1 matching 11 bases. Germline values: CDR1 SGHRS, CDR2 YFSETQ. This CDR3 spans 16 amino acids. With V trimmed by 0 bases and J by 3 bases, 5 bases remained unmatched.

This chain joins TRBV6-1 and TRBJ2-7; no clear D. Trimming removed 3 bases at V and 0 bases at J, with 12 bases between. Germline-derived CDR1 and CDR2 are MNHNS and SASEGT. CDR3 length equals 15 residues. The CDR3 DNA reads as TGTGCCAGCAGTGAGGGTTACAGCAACTCCTACGAGCAGTACTTC. Its protein is CASSEGYSNSYEQYF.

The CDR3 loop is CASSGRLAGRYEQYF. The CDR3 DNA reads TGTGCCAGCAGCGGCCGACTAGCGGGGAGGTACGAGCAGTACTTC. This sequence joins TRBV6-1 and TRBJ2-7, with 11 bases identical to TRBD2. The CDR3 runs 15 residues. The germline V gene encodes CDR1 MNHNS and CDR2 SASEGT. V dropped 6 bases and J dropped 4; count of bases not matched to a gene: 8.

The rearrangement links TRBV5-4 to TRBJ2-7, with D tentatively TRBD1 (6 bases). The CDR3 is made up of 16 amino acids. Trimming took off 0 bases at V and 7 bases at J, with 20 bases between the two ends. Per germline, CDR1 SGHNT and CDR2 YYREEE (reference sequence). The CDR3 spells CASSLGGDIGLWEQYF. CDR3 nucleotide sequence: TGTGCCAGCAGCTTGGGAGGGGACATAGGGTTGTGGGAGCAGTACTTC. The full variable domain, its missing parts supplied by reference TRBV5-4 and TRBJ2-7, is ETGVTQSPTHLIKTRGQQVTLRCSSQSGHNTVSWYQQALGQGPQFIFQYYREEENGRGNFPPRFSGLQFPNYSSELNVNALELDDSALYLCASSLGGDIGLWEQYFGPGTRLTVT.

This chain links TRBV4-2 with TRBJ1-2, with 8 bases matching TRBD1. Germline assignment: CDR1 LGHNA and CDR2 YNFKEQ. V lost 2 bases and J lost 0; bases outside the gene matches: 5. The CDR3 is 16 amino acids. Here the CDR3 DNA reads TGTGCCAGCAGCCAAACAACGGGACAGGCTAACTATGGCTACACCTTC. It specifies CASSQTTGQANYGYTF.

This chain joins TRBV14 and TRBJ1-2; D not certain. The V and J ends lost 5 bases and 5 bases respectively, with 12 bases between them. Looked up from germline, CDR1 is SGHDN and CDR2 is FVKESK. The CDR3 spans 13 residues. CDR3: CASSSGSRYGYTF. For the CDR3, the DNA is TGTGCCAGCAGCTCCGGGTCCCGTTATGGCTACACCTTC. Full variable domain (remainder filled in from reference TRBV14 and TRBJ1-2): EAGVTQFPSHSVIEKGQTVTLRCDPISGHDNLYWYRRVMGKEIKFLLHFVKESKQDESGMPNNRFLAERTGGTYSTLKVQPAELEDSGVYFCASSSGSRYGYTFGSGTRLTVV.

Only one count was recorded for this clone. The chain has TRBV30 and TRBJ1-6; 7 nucleotides line up with TRBD1. The CDR3 loop spans 14 amino acids. Germline assignment: CDR1 GTSNPN and CDR2 SVGIG (reference sequence). V lost 5 bases to trimming and J lost 4 bases; unmatched junction nucleotides: 5. The DNA of the CDR3 is TGTGCCTGGTCAGACAGGGAGTATAATTCACCCCTCCACTTT. Translated: CAWSDREYNSPLHF.

As for this clone: Other DNA sequences in this specimen translate into the identical CDR3. The rearrangement joins TRBV5-1 to TRBJ2-7; the D is unclear. CDR1 and CDR2 (germline): SGHRS, YFSETQ. This CDR3 region has 15 residues. Between the trimmed V and J ends, which lost 1 base and 0 bases, there was a span of 11 bases. CDR3 residues: CASSLSSGSSYEQYF. In DNA form, the CDR3 reads TGCGCCAGCAGCTTGAGCTCGGGTAGCTCCTACGAGCAGTACTTC.

V and J are TRBV6-5 and TRBJ1-3; possible D gene TRBD1, 6 bases. The germline V gene encodes CDR1 MNHEY and CDR2 SVGAGI. The germline V and J ends were trimmed by 8 bases and 0 bases, with 11 bases remaining between them. The CDR3 has 14 residues. In nucleotides, the CDR3 is TGTGCCAGCGCAGGGGTTAACTCTGGAAACACCATATATTTT. As protein: CASAGVNSGNTIYF.

V and J are TRBV15 and TRBJ2-3; TRBD2 matches 11 bases. Germline V gene sequence: CDR1 LNHNV, CDR2 YYDKDF (reference sequence). This CDR3 has 15 residues. V gave up 5 bases and J gave up 1 base; unmatched junction bases: 2. The CDR3 DNA sequence: TGTGCCACCAGCCTTAGCGGGGGGGGCACAGATACGCAGTATTTT. Encoded protein: CATSLSGGGTDTQYF. The full variable domain, completed using reference TRBV15 and TRBJ2-3, is DAMVIQNPRYQVTQFGKPVTLSCSQTLNHNVMYWYQQKSSQAPKLLFHYYDKDFNNEADTPDNFQSRRPNTSFCFLDIRSPGLGDTAMYLCATSLSGGGTDTQYFGPGTRLTVL.

The chain has TRBV27 and TRBJ2-7, with TRBD1 as a possible D gene (6 bases). CDR1 MNHEY and CDR2 SMNVEV come from the germline V gene (reference sequence). V lost 6 bases, J lost 0 bases, and 12 bases lay in between. This CDR3 contains 14 residues. The CDR3 loop reads CASSRDTLSYEQYF. The CDR3 nucleotides read TGTGCCAGCAGCAGGGACACCCTCTCCTACGAGCAGTACTTC.

J is TRBJ2-2 and V is TRBV7-9; D not resolved. Germline V gene data show CDR1 as SEHNR and CDR2 as FQNEAQ (reference sequence). V was trimmed by 1 base and J by 0 bases, leaving 9 bases between them. The CDR3 extends over 16 amino acids. The CDR3 nucleotides read TGTGCCAGCAGCTTAGTGGCCGCCACGAACACCGGGGAGCTGTTTTTT. It translates to CASSLVAATNTGELFF.